The TCR beta chain described here comes from a study of blood T cell repertoires in COVID-19 (TCRdb year 2020). Some background on the complete study: Samples from collaborators originated in the United States, Italy and Spain and spanned both the acute and convalescent phases of COVID-19. The material from the prospective study consisted of cDNA or gDNA derived from T cells, B-cell-depleted T cells, or PBMCs. The dataset comprised deeply sampled blood TCRbeta repertoires from subjects exposed to, actively infected with, or recovered from COVID-19. The repertoires were made available in a free public database intended to serve as a resource for research on the immune response to SARS-CoV-2. Samples were obtained from the ongoing ImmuneRACE study (first 160 participants) and from approximately 1,200 subjects provided by 6 global collaborators. Nearly every sample came with metadata listing a de-identified subject ID, COVID-19 status, age in years and sex. Where HLA class I and class II types were available, the types were taken from metadata supplied by the sample provider, not from assay-based typing. The paper as a whole reports these results and caveats: Clinical and demographic metadata were provided uncurated, with the amount varying by source and participant.

TCRbeta CDR3 regions were amplified from genomic DNA by means of the immunoSEQ Assay, a bias-controlled multiplex PCR. The authors processed their data as follows. Nucleated cell counts per sample were estimated from amplification of reference gene primers within the assay. Sequence reads were collapsed and filtered to measure the absolute abundance of every unique TCRbeta CDR3 rearrangement. For each sample, productive Simpson clonality was calculated as the square root of Simpson's diversity index over productive rearrangements. TCRdb provides this immuneACCESS table in a form limited to in-frame rearrangements. Some clones are lacking; in checked studies, under half of them reflect an unresolved V gene, and why the rest are absent is not known. V and J calls and clone size are given by that table; D and trimming were obtained from the DNA. The sample records 250,000 or so clones, about 89% of which are singletons. The ten largest clonotypes hold about 10% of the sample.

Sequences SGHRS (CDR1) and YFSETQ (CDR2) are obtained from the germline V gene. Clipping removes 0 bases from V and 5 bases from J, with 6 as the unmatched junction base count. The CDR3 measures 15 amino acids from cysteine to phenylalanine. Of all the DNA, just the CDR3 is kept, 45 bases in frame from base 1. Whole blood was collected in K2EDTA tubes by collaborating institutions according to the institutions' own protocols. For TCRbeta analysis, collaborator samples were shipped as frozen whole blood, as isolated PBMCs, or as DNA extracted from either sample type. Comments on this clone: The clone's antigen remains unknown. No base qualities exist here, and no much larger clone lies one base off it.

Sequenced material: peripheral blood. The chain links TRBV5-1 with TRBJ2-7; a stretch of 9 junction bases matches TRBD2. This sequence was found in a man aged 40-49 years with active or convalescent COVID-19. The CDR3 reads CASSLGGGGVHEQYF. The sequenced DNA: TGCGCCAGCAGCTTGGGCGGGGGGGGTGTCCACGAGCAGTACTTC.